This T cell receptor (beta chain) was captured by sequencing in a study of T cell responses to AZD1222 COVID-19 vaccine. Here immunoSEQ multiplex PCR was the method, and the copy in TCRdb shows in-frame clones only, minus some. The sample records around 26,000 clones, 88% being singletons. This CDR3 has 13 residues. CDR1 and CDR2 (germline): SEHNR, FQNEAQ (reference sequence). V lost 3 bases to trimming and J lost 8 bases, with 11 bases between them. This receptor was taken from an adult who received the AZD1222 COVID-19 vaccine. Sequencing was performed on peripheral blood, taken 28 days after the second AZD1222 dose. The rearrangement joins TRBV7-9 to TRBJ1-3, with D possibly TRBD1 on 5 matching bases. This CDR3 reads CASSFSGMDTIYF. CDR3 DNA: TGTGCCAGCAGCTTTTCAGGGATGGACACCATATATTTT.